Listed below are T cell receptor beta chains from one sample, sequenced in a study of blood T cell repertoires in COVID-19. Sequencing was performed with immunoSEQ multiplex PCR; in TCRdb, only in-frame clones are kept and a portion is missing. The table lists about 180,000 clones, 87% of them singletons, with around 1.3% in the top ten. Material for sequencing was PBMCs or T cells enriched from blood (not recorded which). These receptors were collected from a human donor with acute COVID-19. The donor label of this sample is uncertain. The conserved cysteine and the conserved F or W are not part of the CDR3 here. D genes are given only for firm matches.

TRBD2 | TRBV6-4 | ASSDGGGGSYNEQF
NA | TRBV11-1 | ASSLGGNYGYT
TRBD2 | TRBV7-9 | ASSLTRLAGVSTDTQY
NA | TRBV19 | ASSIGGDNEQF
TRBD2 | TRBV3-1/TRBV3-2 | ASSQLSGGAETQY
NA | TRBV5-5 | ASSLLTRVEETQY
NA | TRBV4-3 | ASSQRGADTQY
NA | TRBV30 | AWSVGQLNEKLF
TRBD1 | TRBV4-1 | ASSQVGGLGEQY
NA | TRBV28 | ASSSGRAHQPQH
NA | TRBV14 | ASSQVPGEGGETQY
NA | TRBV19 | ASSTGGRGNQPQH
NA | TRBV7-8 | ASSSRRGQSNQPQH
NA | TRBV5-6 | ASRPAGAGTYNSPLH
NA | TRBV25-1 | ASSFRHQGGWTEAF
NA | TRBV12-3/TRBV12-4 | ASSSRGPQH
NA | TRBV9 | ASSPPRTAGAYNEQF
TRBD1 | TRBV6-5 | ASSWTGGAASGYT
TRBD1 | TRBV10-3 | AISESRDRVTEAF
TRBD1 | TRBV4-2 | ASSQEQGALQETQY
NA | TRBV19 | ASRTGHLNTGELF
NA | TRBV18 | ASSPGLLPAPPYEQY
NA | TRBV19 | ASSHREAGNYGYT
TRBD2 | TRBV6-4 | ASSELAGGPPNTGELF
TRBD2 | TRBV2 | ASSETSGGSDTQY
NA | TRBV19 | ASSIVLGGTGELF
TRBD1 | TRBV5-4 | ASSLAVTGVADTQY
NA | TRBV5-4 | ASSVKGTGELF
NA | TRBV27 | ASSLATGTDTQY
TRBD2 | TRBV5-4 | ASSNRTSGGIQETQY
NA | TRBV12-5 | ASGSTGNEQF
NA | TRBV6-5 | ASSYPRGGVYEQY
NA | TRBV13 | ASSLRGLYEQY
NA | TRBV3-1/TRBV3-2 | ASSHKGMNTEAF
TRBD1 | TRBV25-1 | ASSETGGSRPTDTQY
NA | TRBV5-4 | ASSYRARDEQF
NA | TRBV9 | ASSSGGGLVYNEQF
TRBD1 | TRBV7-9 | ASSFPGTAENTEAF
NA | TRBV11-2 | ASSSPRQVNYGYT
NA | TRBV6-2/TRBV6-3 | ASSYGHEVYEQY